A single sample is the source of the 21 T cell receptor beta chains below, sequenced in a study of T cell repertoires in cytomegalovirus infection. TCRdb redid the calling of the reads with MiXCR, one entry per CDR3 protein. Here the sample spans hundreds of thousands of distinct CDR3 sequences, less than 35% being singletons. Their recognized antigens are unknown. Sequenced material: cultured CD8+ T cells from PBMCs, taken from culture after CMV antigen stimulation. These receptors originate from a human donor in good health (CMV status not recorded). Some clones in this sample may be carry-over from other donors' samples.

V gene TRBV28 combines with J gene TRBJ1-5; 7 bases align to TRBD1. The ends lost 4 bases at V and 2 bases at J; junction bases unmatched: 5. Germline CDR1 is MDHEN and CDR2 is SYDVKM. This CDR3 region has 15 residues. The CDR3 loop is CASSYRQGGNQPQHF. CDR3 DNA sequence: TGTGCCAGCAGTTACCGCCAGGGGGGCAATCAGCCCCAGCATTTT.

The rearrangement uses TRBV11-2 and TRBJ2-3, with 8 bases that match TRBD1. The CDR3 is 16 residues long. Germline CDR1 and CDR2: SGHAT and FQNNGV. Losses at the gene ends were 3 bases for V and 2 bases for J; bases not matched to a gene: 7. In nucleotides, the CDR3 is TGTGCCAGCAGCTTCCCCAGGGGGCAGGACACAGATACGCAGTATTTT. This translates into CASSFPRGQDTDTQYF.

This chain uses TRBV5-1 with TRBJ1-2; 8 bases line up with TRBD1. The CDR3 has 17 residues. Per the germline V gene, CDR1 is SGHRS and CDR2 is YFSETQ. With 0 bases clipped from V and 4 bases from J, the junction kept 11 bases outside the gene matches. The CDR3: CASSLDGRGRNGYGYTF. The CDR3 bases are TGCGCCAGCAGCTTGGATGGCAGGGGGCGCAACGGCTATGGCTACACCTTC.

This clonotype was seen at least ten times. The V and J genes are TRBV7-2 and TRBJ2-3, with 8 bases lining up with TRBD1. With V trimmed by 6 bases and J by 2 bases, 7 bases remained unmatched. CDR3 length equals 15 residues. Germline V gives CDR1 SGHTA, CDR2 FQGNSA. CDR3: CASSYRDRLTDTQYF. CDR3 DNA: TGTGCCAGCAGTTACCGGGACAGGCTCACAGATACGCAGTATTTT.

This clonotype was observed many times. This chain joins TRBV7-8 and TRBJ2-7; the D gene is possibly TRBD1 (5 bases). CDR3 length equals 13 residues. Per the germline V gene, CDR1 is SGHVS and CDR2 is FQNEAQ. The ends were cut back, 5 bases at V and 4 bases at J, with 12 bases in the middle. CDR3: CASSQGPWYEQYF. The CDR3 bases are TGTGCCAGCAGCCAGGGCCCTTGGTACGAGCAGTACTTC.

This clonotype was seen more than once but under ten times. The chain has TRBV24-1 and TRBJ2-2, with D maybe TRBD1 (5 bases). Trimming cost V 2 bases and J 3 bases, with 18 bases left between them. Germline values: CDR1 KGHDR, CDR2 SFDVKD. CDR3 size: 18 residues. The CDR3 DNA follows: TGTGCCACCAGTGATTCTTTTGGTAGGGGCAGAGACACCGGGGAGCTGTTTTTT. It is translated as CATSDSFGRGRDTGELFF.

The chain employs TRBV15 and TRBJ2-2; no reliable D call. The CDR3 is 17 amino acids. CDR1 LNHNV and CDR2 YYDKDF come from the germline V gene (reference sequence). The germline V and J ends were trimmed by 0 bases and 2 bases, with 13 bases remaining between them. CDR3 DNA: TGTGCCACCAGCAGAGATATGGGCTTTGGAAACACCGGGGAGCTGTTTTTT. This gives the protein CATSRDMGFGNTGELFF.

This chain connects TRBV5-1 to TRBJ2-5, with D maybe TRBD1 (5 bases). The CDR3 runs to 13 residues. CDR1 is SGHRS and CDR2 is YFSETQ in the germline V gene. Trimming took off 2 bases at V and 4 bases at J, with 9 bases between the two ends. CDR3 residues: CASSFSQGETQYF. The CDR3 coding sequence is TGCGCCAGCAGCTTCAGTCAGGGAGAGACCCAGTACTTC.

This clonotype was observed a few times. V and J are TRBV6-6 and TRBJ2-6; 9 bases align to TRBD1. V shed 7 bases and J 6 bases; nucleotides not matched to a gene: 10. This CDR3 has 16 residues. Germline V gene sequence: CDR1 MNHNY, CDR2 SVGAGI (reference sequence). The CDR3 reads CASIDRGTLQANVLTF. CDR3 in DNA: TGTGCCAGCATCGACAGGGGGACTCTGCAGGCCAACGTCCTGACTTTC.

The rearrangement links TRBV15 to TRBJ2-3, with 8 bases fitting TRBD1. The CDR3 length is 16 residues. Germline V gives CDR1 LNHNV, CDR2 YYDKDF (reference sequence). V was clipped by 5 bases and J by 4 bases; unmatched bases: 11. CDR3 protein: CATSARQGKLADTQYF. The CDR3, as DNA: TGTGCCACCAGCGCCAGACAGGGGAAATTGGCAGATACGCAGTATTTT.

This rearrangement joins TRBV23-1 to TRBJ1-5; D is undetermined. TRBV23-1 is an ORF; its function is uncertain. V was cut by 4 bases and J by 3 bases, with 7 bases left in between. The CDR3 runs 13 residues. Written as DNA, the CDR3 is TGCGCCAGCAGTCGGAAGGTCAATCAGCCCCAGCATTTT. This sequence encodes CASSRKVNQPQHF.

The chain combines TRBV12-3 or TRBV12-4 with TRBJ2-7, with D perhaps matching TRBD2 (5 bases). Deletions cut 8 bases from V and 0 bases from J, with 14 bases between. The CDR3 has 14 amino acids. The CDR3 sequence is CASGLSGSSYEQYF. The DNA for the CDR3 is TGTGCCAGCGGGCTCTCGGGGAGCTCCTACGAGCAGTACTTC.

The sample holds a few counts of this clonotype. The V gene is TRBV6-2 or TRBV6-3, the J gene TRBJ2-5; 16 nucleotides line up with TRBD2. This CDR3 region has 17 residues. CDR1 MNHEY and CDR2 SVGEGT come from the germline V gene. The V and J ends lost 6 bases and 2 bases, in that order; junction bases with no gene match: 6. The DNA of the CDR3 is TGTGCCAGCAGACCTCCGGGACTAGCGGGGGGGCAAGAGACCCAGTACTTC. Residues: CASRPPGLAGGQETQYF.

In this sample, this clonotype turned up a few times. The J gene is TRBJ1-1, the V gene TRBV2; D uncertain. With 8 bases removed from V and 8 bases from J, the gap between germline ends came to 9 bases. The CDR3 is 10 residues long. Germline assignment: CDR1 SNHLY and CDR2 FYNNEI. The CDR3 coding sequence is TGTGCCAGCGGAGTTATGGAAGCTTTCTTT. Its translation is CASGVMEAFF.

The rearrangement links TRBV6-6 to TRBJ2-7; TRBD1 matches at 9 bases. The CDR3 spans 14 residues. Germline V gives CDR1 MNHNY, CDR2 SVGAGI (reference sequence). Unmatched junction bases numbered 9, after V lost 6 bases and J lost 6 bases. As DNA, the CDR3 is TGTGCCAGCAGATTACAGGGGGCCTCTAGCGAGCAGTACGTC. It translates to CASRLQGASSEQYV.

At least ten counts were recorded for this clonotype. This chain uses TRBV7-9 with TRBJ2-3; 7 bases are shared with TRBD1. The CDR3 sequence is 16 residues long. V dropped 6 bases and J dropped 0; count of bases not matched to a gene: 9. Germline values: CDR1 SEHNR, CDR2 FQNEAQ (reference sequence). This CDR3 is CASRPVTGESTDTQYF. The CDR3 coding sequence is TGTGCCAGCAGACCCGTTACAGGGGAGAGCACAGATACGCAGTATTTT. Complete variable domain (other parts from reference TRBV7-9 and TRBJ2-3): DTGVSQNPRHKITKRGQNVTFRCDPISEHNRLYWYRQTLGQGPEFLTYFQNEAQLEKSRLLSDRFSAERPKGSFSTLEIQRTEQGDSAMYLCASRPVTGESTDTQYFGPGTRLTVL.

This clonotype was seen repeatedly, ten times or more. The chain employs TRBV7-2 and TRBJ1-1; 9 nucleotides line up with TRBD1. With 5 bases clipped from V and 3 bases from J, the junction kept 7 bases outside the gene matches. CDR1 is SGHTA, CDR2 FQGNSA, per germline. CDR3 length equals 15 residues. Here the CDR3 DNA reads TGTGCCAGCAGCCCCCCGGGACAGGGATACACTGAAGCTTTCTTT. This gives the protein CASSPPGQGYTEAFF.

This chain links TRBV6-5 with TRBJ2-7; perhaps TRBD1 as D (6 bases). Germline V gene sequence: CDR1 MNHEY, CDR2 SVGAGI. Deletions cut 6 bases from V and 4 bases from J, with 13 bases between. The CDR3 has 13 residues. The chain's CDR3 is CASRDRSAYEQYF. Written as DNA, the CDR3 is TGTGCCAGCAGAGACAGGTCCGCTTACGAGCAGTACTTC.

This clonotype has more than one count but fewer than ten. The chain is built from TRBV12-3 or TRBV12-4 and TRBJ1-5, with 7 bases aligning to TRBD1. V lost 4 bases and J lost 1; bases outside the gene matches: 13. This CDR3 has 18 residues. The CDR3 region has the DNA TGTGCCAGCAGTTCCCACAACAGGGGAGGAGGGAGCAATCAGCCCCAGCATTTT. The encoded protein is CASSSHNRGGGSNQPQHF.

CDR3 DNA: TGTGCCAGCAGCTTTCCAGGGGACGGGCCGAACACTGAAGCTTTCTTT. This translates into CASSFPGDGPNTEAFF. The chain couples TRBV7-6 to TRBJ1-1, with D perhaps matching TRBD1 (6 bases). V was trimmed by 3 bases and J by 1 base, leaving 15 bases between them. This CDR3 has 16 amino acids. The V gene's germline CDR1 is SGHVS and CDR2 FNYEAQ.

The J gene is TRBJ2-7, the V gene TRBV20-1; D possibly corresponds to TRBD2 (6 bases). This CDR3 contains 11 residues. Germline loops: CDR1 DFQATT, CDR2 SNEGSKA (reference sequence). Trimming stripped 7 bases from V and 3 bases from J, with 10 bases between. CDR3 DNA sequence: TGCAGTGTACTAGCCGGCTACGAGCAGTACGTC. Translated, it gives CSVLAGYEQYV.